This record covers a single T cell receptor beta chain. Antigen unknown. This beta chain was picked up by a library intended for alpha chains and is off target, so its count carries little meaning. Time point reported: sample taken at primary tumor resection. The study sequenced unsorted whole RNA from tumor, nontumor lung or frozen PBMC. The donor population consisted of some 70 patients with untreated, early-stage non-small cell lung cancer. This specimen comes from a study of spatial heterogeneity in lung cancer. Background on the study: Consistently, beta-chain sequences turned up in larger numbers than alpha-chain sequences did. Each distinct TCR and UMI combination averaged more than ten appearances in raw reads.

Using its own MiXCR run on the 5' RACE reads, TCRdb lists one record per CDR3 protein. The sample shows a few hundred distinct CDR3 sequences, roughly 23% of them seen only once. Trimming took 3 bases from V and 6 from J, leaving 7 bases between them. CDR1 and CDR2 from the germline V gene are SEHNR and FQNEAQ (reference sequence). There are 12 residues in the CDR3. Study-wide results and limits: At tumor resection, ubiquitous expanded TCRs were detected in blood more often than later.

This chain links TRBV7-9 with TRBJ2-3; D is uncertain. The source was PBMCs, collected at surgery. The sequence was collected from a male donor with early-stage non-small cell lung cancer. CDR3 residues: CASSFTVDTQYF. The CDR3 bases are TGTGCCAGCAGCTTTACCGTGGATACGCAGTATTTT.